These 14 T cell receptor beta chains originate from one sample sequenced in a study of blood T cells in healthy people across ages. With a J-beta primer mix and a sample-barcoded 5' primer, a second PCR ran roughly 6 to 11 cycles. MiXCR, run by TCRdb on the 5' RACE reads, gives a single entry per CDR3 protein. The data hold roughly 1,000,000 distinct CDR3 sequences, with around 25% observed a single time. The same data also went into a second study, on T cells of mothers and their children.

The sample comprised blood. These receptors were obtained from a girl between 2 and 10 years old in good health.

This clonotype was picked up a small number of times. CDR3 DNA: TGTGCCAGCAGTTACTCGACGGGGCAGCTCGGGGAGCTGTTTTTT. It codes for CASSYSTGQLGELFF. The V gene is TRBV6-5, the J gene TRBJ2-2; D may correspond to TRBD1 or TRBD2 (5 bases each). Looked up from germline, CDR1 is MNHEY and CDR2 is SVGAGI. This CDR3 is built from 15 residues. V shed 0 bases and J shed 7 bases, with 12 bases lying between them.

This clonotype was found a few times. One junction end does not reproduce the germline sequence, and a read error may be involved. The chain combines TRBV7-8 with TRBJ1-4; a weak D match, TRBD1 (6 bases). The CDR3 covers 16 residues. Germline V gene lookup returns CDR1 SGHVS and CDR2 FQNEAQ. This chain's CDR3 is CASSLNRDVGIEELFF. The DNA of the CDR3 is TGTGCCAGCAGCCTTAACAGGGACGTGGGAATTGAAGAACTGTTTTTT.

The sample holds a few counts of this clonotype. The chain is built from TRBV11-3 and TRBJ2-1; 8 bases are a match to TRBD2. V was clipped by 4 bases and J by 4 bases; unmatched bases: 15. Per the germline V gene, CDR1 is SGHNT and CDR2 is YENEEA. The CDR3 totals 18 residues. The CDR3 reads CASSSTTRGGLAYNEQFF. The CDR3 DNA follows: TGTGCCAGCAGCTCGACTACGCGTGGTGGACTAGCTTACAATGAGCAGTTCTTC.

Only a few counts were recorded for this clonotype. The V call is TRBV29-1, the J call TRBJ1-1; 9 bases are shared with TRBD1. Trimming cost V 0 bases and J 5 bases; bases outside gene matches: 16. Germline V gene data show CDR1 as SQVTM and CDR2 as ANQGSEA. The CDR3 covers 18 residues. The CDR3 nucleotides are TGCAGCGTTGAAGATCCTACAGGGGGCTCCGTTCTGTGGACTGAAGCTTTCTTT. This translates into CSVEDPTGGSVLWTEAFF.

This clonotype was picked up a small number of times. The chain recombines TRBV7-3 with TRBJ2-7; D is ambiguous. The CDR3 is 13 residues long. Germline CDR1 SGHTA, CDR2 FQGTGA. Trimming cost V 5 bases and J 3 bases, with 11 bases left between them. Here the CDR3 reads CASSLSFGYEQYF. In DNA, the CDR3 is TGTGCCAGCAGCCTCTCCTTTGGCTACGAGCAGTACTTC.

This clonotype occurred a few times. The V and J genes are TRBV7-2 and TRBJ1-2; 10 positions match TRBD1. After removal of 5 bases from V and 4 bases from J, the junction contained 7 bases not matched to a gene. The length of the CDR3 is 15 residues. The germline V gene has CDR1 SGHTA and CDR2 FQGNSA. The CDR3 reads CASSERDRGVYGYTF. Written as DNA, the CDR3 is TGTGCCAGCAGCGAAAGGGACAGGGGAGTCTATGGCTACACCTTC.

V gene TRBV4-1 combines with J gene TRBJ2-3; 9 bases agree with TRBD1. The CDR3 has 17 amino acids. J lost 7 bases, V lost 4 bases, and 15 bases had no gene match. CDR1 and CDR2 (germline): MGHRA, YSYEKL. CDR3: CASSRKLGQGNINTQYF. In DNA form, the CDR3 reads TGCGCCAGCAGCCGTAAACTGGGACAGGGTAATATAAATACGCAGTATTTT.

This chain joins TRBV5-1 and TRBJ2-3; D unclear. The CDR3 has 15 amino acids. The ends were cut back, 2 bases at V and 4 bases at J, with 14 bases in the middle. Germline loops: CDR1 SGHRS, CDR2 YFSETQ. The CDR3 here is CASSFRTPGPDTQYF. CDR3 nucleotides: TGCGCCAGCAGCTTCCGAACACCCGGACCAGATACGCAGTATTTT.

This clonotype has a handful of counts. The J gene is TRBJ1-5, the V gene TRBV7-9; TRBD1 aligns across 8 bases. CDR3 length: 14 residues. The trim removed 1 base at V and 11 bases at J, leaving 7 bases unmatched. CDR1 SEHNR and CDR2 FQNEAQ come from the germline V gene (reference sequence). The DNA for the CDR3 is TGTGCCAGCAGCTTAGGGACAGGGATTTCGGCCCAGCATTTT. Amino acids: CASSLGTGISAQHF.

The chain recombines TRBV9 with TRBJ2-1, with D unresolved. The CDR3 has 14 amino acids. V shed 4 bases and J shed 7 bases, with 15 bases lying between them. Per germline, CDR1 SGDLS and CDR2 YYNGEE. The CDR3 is CASSPREIGNEQFF. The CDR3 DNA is TGTGCCAGCAGCCCCAGAGAGATTGGAAATGAGCAGTTCTTC.

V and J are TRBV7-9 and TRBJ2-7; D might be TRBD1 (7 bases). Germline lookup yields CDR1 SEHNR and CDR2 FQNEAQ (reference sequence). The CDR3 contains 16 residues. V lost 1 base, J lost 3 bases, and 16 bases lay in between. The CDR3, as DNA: TGTGCCAGCAGCTTAGTTGAGGACAGGAGGGGCTACGAGCAGTACTTC. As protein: CASSLVEDRRGYEQYF.

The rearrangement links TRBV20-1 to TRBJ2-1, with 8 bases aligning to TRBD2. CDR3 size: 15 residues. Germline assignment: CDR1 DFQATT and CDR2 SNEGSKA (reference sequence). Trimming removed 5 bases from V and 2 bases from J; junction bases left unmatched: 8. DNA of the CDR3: TGCAGTGCTTTGATCGCGGGAGGAGCCTACAATGAGCAGTTCTTC. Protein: CSALIAGGAYNEQFF.

CDR3 DNA sequence: TGTGCCAGCAGTGAAGAGTTCCCTCAGCCCCAGCATTTT. This sequence encodes CASSEEFPQPQHF. The chain joins TRBV2 to TRBJ1-5; D is unclear. Germline V gives CDR1 SNHLY, CDR2 FYNNEI. This CDR3 has 13 residues. The germline V and J ends were trimmed by 1 base and 6 bases, with 7 bases remaining between them.

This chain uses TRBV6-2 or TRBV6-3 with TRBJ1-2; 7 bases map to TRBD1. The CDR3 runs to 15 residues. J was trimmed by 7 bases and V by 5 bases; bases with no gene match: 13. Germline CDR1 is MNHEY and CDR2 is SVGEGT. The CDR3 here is CASSRTWGRGTGYTF. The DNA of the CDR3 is TGTGCCAGCAGTCGGACATGGGGCAGGGGGACTGGCTACACCTTC.